Listed below are T cell receptor beta chains from one sample, sequenced in a study of neoadjuvant nivolumab and ipilimumab in lung cancer. Clones were read by immunoSEQ multiplex PCR, and TCRdb kept only the in-frame ones, dropping some. The sample includes fewer than 25,000 clones, approximately 82% of them seen just once. The source was peripheral blood, collected before neoadjuvant nivolumab, alone or with ipilimumab. The receptors derive from an adult with non-small cell lung cancer. CDR3s include the opening cysteine and the closing phenylalanine or tryptophan. D genes are given only for firm matches. Not every row has a clone size; where given, it reads once, few, many or a size class.

v_call	j_call	clone_size	d_call	cdr3_aa	cdr3_nt
TRBV29-1	TRBJ2-5	NA	NA	CSALGGGQETQYF	TGCAGCGCCTTGGGGGGCGGTCAAGAGACCCAGTACTTC
TRBV6-5	TRBJ2-7	NA	TRBD2	CASSYDGAGNYEQYF	TGTGCCAGCAGTTATGATGGAGCGGGAAACTACGAGCAGTACTTC
TRBV10-2	TRBJ1-1	NA	NA	CASQGIRSTEAFF	TGCGCCAGTCAAGGCATTAGGAGCACTGAAGCTTTCTTT
TRBV5-8	TRBJ2-2	once	NA	CASSSPGELFF	TGTGCCAGCAGCTCGCCCGGGGAGCTGTTTTTT
TRBV18	TRBJ2-5	once	NA	CASSRQPEETQYF	TGTGCCAGCTCACGACAGCCTGAAGAGACCCAGTACTTC
TRBV4-1	TRBJ1-1	NA	NA	CASSQGGASAEAFF	TGCGCCAGCAGCCAAGGAGGGGCTAGCGCTGAAGCTTTCTTT
TRBV15	TRBJ1-5	NA	TRBD1	CATSRELDRVDQPQHF	TGTGCCACCAGCAGAGAGTTGGACAGGGTCGATCAGCCCCAGCATTTT
TRBV5-4	TRBJ2-5	NA	NA	CASSKSEETQYF	TGTGCCAGCAGCAAGTCGGAGGAGACCCAGTACTTC
TRBV7-6	TRBJ2-2	NA	NA	CASSYRRYGELFF	TGTGCCAGCAGCTACCGACGTTACGGGGAGCTGTTTTTT
TRBV28	TRBJ1-1	NA	NA	CASSPVVGRTEAFF	TGTGCCAGCAGTCCCGTTGTGGGGAGAACTGAAGCTTTCTTT
TRBV5-5	TRBJ2-3	NA	TRBD1	CASSLSTGRGMYF	TGTGCCAGCAGCTTGAGCACCGGCAGGGGGATGTATTTT
TRBV27	TRBJ2-6	NA	NA	CASSRQAGANVLTF	TGTGCCAGCAGTAGGCAGGCTGGGGCCAACGTCCTGACTTTC
TRBV5-1	TRBJ2-1	few	TRBD2	CASRRLAGDRGEQFF	TGCGCCAGCCGTCGACTAGCGGGAGATCGCGGTGAGCAGTTCTTC
TRBV6-1	TRBJ2-7	NA	NA	CATWRRGGYEQYF	TGTGCCACTTGGAGACGGGGAGGCTACGAGCAGTACTTC
TRBV30	TRBJ1-5	NA	NA	CAYGTTLNQPQHF	TGTGCCTACGGGACAACACTAAATCAGCCCCAGCATTTT
TRBV29-1	TRBJ1-3	once	TRBD1	CSARDRGSGGNTIYF	TGCAGCGCCCGGGACAGGGGTTCGGGTGGAAACACCATATATTTT
TRBV5-4	TRBJ2-3	NA	NA	CASRGGDTQYF	TGTGCCAGCAGAGGTGGGGATACGCAGTATTTT
TRBV4-3	TRBJ2-7	NA	NA	CASSQGTANYEQYF	TGCGCCAGCAGCCAAGGGACAGCGAACTACGAGCAGTACTTC
TRBV11-2	TRBJ2-7	NA	TRBD1	CASSLADRGPYEQYF	TGTGCCAGCAGCTTAGCGGACAGGGGGCCGTACGAGCAGTACTTC
TRBV10-3	TRBJ1-2	NA	NA	CAISDSGVDYGYTF	TGTGCCATCAGTGACTCAGGGGTTGACTATGGCTACACCTTC
TRBV2	TRBJ2-7	few	NA	CASIRWEVGEQYF	TGTGCCAGCATAAGGTGGGAGGTAGGGGAGCAGTACTTC
TRBV7-2	TRBJ2-4	few	NA	CASSLEAGRHIQYF	TGTGCCAGCAGCCTAGAGGCAGGGCGACACATTCAGTACTTC
TRBV7-9	TRBJ1-2	NA	NA	CASSLTVYGYTF	TGTGCCAGCAGCTTAACGGTTTATGGCTACACCTTC
TRBV5-1	TRBJ1-1	NA	TRBD1	CASSLMGQGATEAFF	TGCGCCAGCAGCTTGATGGGACAGGGGGCCACTGAAGCTTTCTTT
TRBV11-3	TRBJ1-5	NA	TRBD1	CASSHRQGQPQHF	TGTGCCAGCAGCCACCGACAGGGTCAGCCCCAGCATTTT
TRBV19	TRBJ1-2	few	TRBD1	CASSKTLQGNYGYTF	TGTGCCAGTAGCAAAACTCTACAGGGGAACTATGGCTACACCTTC
TRBV11-3	TRBJ2-1	NA	NA	CASSLRRALRYNEQFF	TGTGCCAGCAGCCTTAGGCGGGCTCTACGTTACAATGAGCAGTTCTTC
TRBV11-2	TRBJ2-7	NA	NA	CASSFTPMGDEQYF	TGTGCCAGCAGCTTCACGCCCATGGGGGACGAGCAGTACTTC